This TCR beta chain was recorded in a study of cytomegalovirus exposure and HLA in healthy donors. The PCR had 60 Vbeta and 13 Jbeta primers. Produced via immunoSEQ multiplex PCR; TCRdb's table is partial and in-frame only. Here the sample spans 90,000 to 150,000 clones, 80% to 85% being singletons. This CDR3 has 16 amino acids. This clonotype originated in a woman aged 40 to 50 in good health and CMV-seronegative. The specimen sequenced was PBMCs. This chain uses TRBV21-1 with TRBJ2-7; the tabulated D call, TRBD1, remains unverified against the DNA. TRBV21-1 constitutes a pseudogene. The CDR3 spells CASSKKDSQVPYEQYF. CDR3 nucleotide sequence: TGTGCCAGCAGCAAAAAGGACAGTCAAGTCCCCTACGAGCAGTACTTC.